The sequence of this T cell receptor (beta chain) was determined in a study of T cells in Graves' hyperthyroidism and ophthalmopathy. The hyperthyroidism was newly diagnosed and had lasted under 2 months; the patients were aged 18 to 65. Exclusions: uncontrolled infection, other autoimmune disease, pregnancy, lactation. This clonotype was seen a handful of times. Its specificity is unknown. Study findings and constraints: Ophthalmopathy was distinguished from stable hyperthyroidism by 13 V-J signatures. Blood held most thyroid clonotypes expanded above 0.001 frequency.

The CDR3 is 15 amino acids. V lost 6 bases, J lost 3 bases, and 14 bases lay in between. Germline V gene sequence: CDR1 MDHEN, CDR2 SYDVKM. RNA transcripts yielded amplified TCR beta CDR3 regions. The TCR CDR3 first-round RT-PCR relied on the HTBI primer set. Each CDR3 protein is one row after TCRdb ran MiXCR on the multiplex PCR reads. The table shows 380,000 or so distinct CDR3 sequences, with approximately 13% occurring only once. Specimen: blood. The sequence derives from a man aged 30 to 39 with Graves' hyperthyroidism that later progressed to Graves' ophthalmopathy. J is TRBJ2-2 and V is TRBV28; D is undetermined. This chain's CDR3 is CASSVGPHHTGELFF. For the CDR3, the DNA is TGTGCCAGCAGCGTCGGGCCACATCACACCGGGGAGCTGTTTTTT.